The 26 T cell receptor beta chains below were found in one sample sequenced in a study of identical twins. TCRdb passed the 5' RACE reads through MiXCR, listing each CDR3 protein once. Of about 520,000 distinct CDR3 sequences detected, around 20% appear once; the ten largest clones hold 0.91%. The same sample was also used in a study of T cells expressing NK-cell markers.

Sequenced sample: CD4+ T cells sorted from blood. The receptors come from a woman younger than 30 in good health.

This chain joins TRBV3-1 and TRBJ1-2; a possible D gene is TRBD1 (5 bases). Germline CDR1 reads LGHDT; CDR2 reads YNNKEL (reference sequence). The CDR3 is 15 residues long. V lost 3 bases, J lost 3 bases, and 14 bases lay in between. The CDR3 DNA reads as TGTGCCAGCAGCCAGGGGTCCAGGGTTGACTATGGCTACACCTTC. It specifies CASSQGSRVDYGYTF.

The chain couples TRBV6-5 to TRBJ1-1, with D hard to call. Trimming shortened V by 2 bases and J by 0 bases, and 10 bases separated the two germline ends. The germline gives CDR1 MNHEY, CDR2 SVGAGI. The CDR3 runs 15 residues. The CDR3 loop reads CASSYDPTLNTEAFF. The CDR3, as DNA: TGTGCCAGCAGTTACGATCCGACACTGAACACTGAAGCTTTCTTT.

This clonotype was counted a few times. As DNA, the CDR3 is TGTGCCAGCAGTTACTCAGGGGCCAACTCTGGAAACACCATATATTTT. It is translated as CASSYSGANSGNTIYF. The J gene is TRBJ1-3, the V gene TRBV6-5; tentative D call: TRBD1 (5 bases). CDR1 MNHEY and CDR2 SVGAGI come from the germline V gene. The CDR3 is 16 amino acids. Trimming pared 0 bases from V and 0 bases from J, leaving 9 bases between.

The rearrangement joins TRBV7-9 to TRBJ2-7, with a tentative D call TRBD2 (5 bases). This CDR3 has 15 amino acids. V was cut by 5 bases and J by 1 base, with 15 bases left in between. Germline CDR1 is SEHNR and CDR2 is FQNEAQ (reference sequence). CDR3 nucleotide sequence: TGTGCCAGCAGCCCGAGGCGGACTTCTTCCTACGAGCAGTACTTC. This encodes CASSPRRTSSYEQYF. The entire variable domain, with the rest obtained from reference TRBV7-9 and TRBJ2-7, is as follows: DTGVSQNPRHKITKRGQNVTFRCDPISEHNRLYWYRQTLGQGPEFLTYFQNEAQLEKSRLLSDRFSAERPKGSFSTLEIQRTEQGDSAMYLCASSPRRTSSYEQYFGPGTRLTVT.

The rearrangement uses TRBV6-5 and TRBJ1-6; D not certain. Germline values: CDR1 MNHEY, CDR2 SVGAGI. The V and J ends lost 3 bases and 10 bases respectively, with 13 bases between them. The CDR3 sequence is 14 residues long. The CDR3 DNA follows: TGTGCCAGCAGTTATAAGGGTTACCAATCACCCCTCCACTTT. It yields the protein CASSYKGYQSPLHF.

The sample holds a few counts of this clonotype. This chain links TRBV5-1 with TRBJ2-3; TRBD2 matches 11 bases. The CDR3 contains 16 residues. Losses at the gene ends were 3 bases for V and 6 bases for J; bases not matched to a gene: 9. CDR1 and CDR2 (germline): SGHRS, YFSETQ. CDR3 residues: CASSYTSGSRTDTQYF. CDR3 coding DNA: TGCGCCAGCAGCTATACTAGCGGGAGCAGGACCGATACGCAGTATTTT.

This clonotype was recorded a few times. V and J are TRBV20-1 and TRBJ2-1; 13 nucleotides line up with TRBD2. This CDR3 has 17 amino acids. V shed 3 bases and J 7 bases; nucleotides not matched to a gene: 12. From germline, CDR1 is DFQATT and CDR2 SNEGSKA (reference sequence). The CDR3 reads CSASRALKLAGGNEQFF. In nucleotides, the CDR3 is TGCAGTGCTAGTAGGGCCCTAAAACTAGCGGGGGGGAATGAGCAGTTCTTC.

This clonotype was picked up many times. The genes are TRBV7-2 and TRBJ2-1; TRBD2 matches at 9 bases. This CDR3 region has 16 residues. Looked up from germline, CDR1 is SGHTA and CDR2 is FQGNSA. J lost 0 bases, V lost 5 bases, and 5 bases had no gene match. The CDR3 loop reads CASSTDSGSSYNEQFF. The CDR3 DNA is TGTGCCAGCAGCACTGATAGCGGGAGCTCCTACAATGAGCAGTTCTTC. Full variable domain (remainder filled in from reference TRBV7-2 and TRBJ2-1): GAGVSQSPSNKVTEKGKDVELRCDPISGHTALYWYRQSLGQGLEFLIYFQGNSAPDKSGLPSDRFSAERTGGSVSTLTIQRTQQEDSAVYLCASSTDSGSSYNEQFFGPGTRLTVL.

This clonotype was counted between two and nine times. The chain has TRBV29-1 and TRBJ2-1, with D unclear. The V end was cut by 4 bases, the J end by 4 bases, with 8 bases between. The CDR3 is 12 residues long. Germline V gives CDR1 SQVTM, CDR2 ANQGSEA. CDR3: CSVGRQYNEQFF. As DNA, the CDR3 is TGCAGCGTTGGCAGGCAATACAATGAGCAGTTCTTC.

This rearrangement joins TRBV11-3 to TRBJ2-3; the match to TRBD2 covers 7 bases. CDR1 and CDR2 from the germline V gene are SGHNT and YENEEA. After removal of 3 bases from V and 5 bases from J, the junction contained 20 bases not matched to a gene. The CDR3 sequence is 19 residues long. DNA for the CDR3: TGTGCCAGCAGCTTTATGCCCGGGAGGACCCAACTACAGGAAGATACGCAGTATTTT. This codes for CASSFMPGRTQLQEDTQYF.

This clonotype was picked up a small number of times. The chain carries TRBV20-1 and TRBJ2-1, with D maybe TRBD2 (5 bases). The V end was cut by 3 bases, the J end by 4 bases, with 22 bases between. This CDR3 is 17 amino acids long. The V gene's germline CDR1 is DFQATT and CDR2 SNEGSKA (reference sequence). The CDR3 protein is CSASGLVASAGYNEQFF. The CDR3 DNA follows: TGCAGTGCTAGTGGTCTCGTCGCTTCCGCGGGTTACAATGAGCAGTTCTTC.

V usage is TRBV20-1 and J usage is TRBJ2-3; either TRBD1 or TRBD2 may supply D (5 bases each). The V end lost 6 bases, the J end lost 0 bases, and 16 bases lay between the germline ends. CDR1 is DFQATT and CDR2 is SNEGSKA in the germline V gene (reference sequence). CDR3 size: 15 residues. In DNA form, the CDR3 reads TGCAGTGCCACACCCCCGGGGCCTAGCACAGATACGCAGTATTTT. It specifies CSATPPGPSTDTQYF.

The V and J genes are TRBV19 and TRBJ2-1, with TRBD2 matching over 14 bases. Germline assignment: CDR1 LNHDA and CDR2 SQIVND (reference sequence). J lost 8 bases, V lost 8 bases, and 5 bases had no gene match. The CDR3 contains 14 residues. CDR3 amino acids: CASSGLAGGDEQFF. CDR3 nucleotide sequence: TGTGCCAGTTCCGGACTAGCGGGGGGCGATGAGCAGTTCTTC. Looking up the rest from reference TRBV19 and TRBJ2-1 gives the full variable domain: DGGITQSPKYLFRKEGQNVTLSCEQNLNHDAMYWYRQDPGQGLRLIYYSQIVNDFQKGDIAEGYSVSREKKESFPLTVTSAQKNPTAFYLCASSGLAGGDEQFFGPGTRLTVL.

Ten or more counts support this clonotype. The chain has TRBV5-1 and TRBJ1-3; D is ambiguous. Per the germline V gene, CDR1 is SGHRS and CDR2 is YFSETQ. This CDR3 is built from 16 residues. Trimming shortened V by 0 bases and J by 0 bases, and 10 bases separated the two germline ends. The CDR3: CASSLAPGDSGNTIYF. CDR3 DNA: TGCGCCAGCAGCTTGGCCCCCGGCGACTCTGGAAACACCATATATTTT.

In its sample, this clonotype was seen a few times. CDR3 nucleotide sequence: TGCAGTGCCCCCCCGGCGGGGGGTTACAATGAGCAGTTCTTC. Its protein product is CSAPPAGGYNEQFF. The rearrangement links TRBV20-1 to TRBJ2-1, with 8 bases lining up with TRBD2. Germline V CDR1 and CDR2: DFQATT, SNEGSKA (reference sequence). The junction had 8 bases not matched to a gene; V was cut back by 6 bases and J by 4 bases. This CDR3 region has 14 residues.

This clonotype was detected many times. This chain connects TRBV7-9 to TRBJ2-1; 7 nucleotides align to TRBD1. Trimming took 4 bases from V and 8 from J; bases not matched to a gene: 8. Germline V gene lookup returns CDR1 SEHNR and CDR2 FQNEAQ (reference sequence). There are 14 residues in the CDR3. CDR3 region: CASSYPDRRDEQFF. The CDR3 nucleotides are TGTGCCAGCAGCTACCCGGACAGGCGGGATGAGCAGTTCTTC.

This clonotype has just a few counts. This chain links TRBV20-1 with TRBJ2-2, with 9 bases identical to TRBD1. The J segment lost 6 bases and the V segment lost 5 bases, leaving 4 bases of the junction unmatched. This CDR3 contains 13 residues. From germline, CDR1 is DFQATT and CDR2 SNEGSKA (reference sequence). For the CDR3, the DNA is TGCAGTGCTTACAGGGGGCGTTCCGGGGAGCTGTTTTTT. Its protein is CSAYRGRSGELFF.

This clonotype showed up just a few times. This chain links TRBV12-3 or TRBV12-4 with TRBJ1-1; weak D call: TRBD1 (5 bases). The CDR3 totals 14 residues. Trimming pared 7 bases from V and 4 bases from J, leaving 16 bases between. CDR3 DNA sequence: TGTGCCAGCACCCTACCCCCGGGGGGCACTGAAGCTTTCTTT. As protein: CASTLPPGGTEAFF.

CDR3 amino acids: CASSFLGTAKPAQHF. The CDR3 DNA is TGTGCCAGCAGTTTTTTGGGGACAGCCAAACCAGCCCAGCATTTT. The chain joins TRBV12-3 or TRBV12-4 to TRBJ1-5, with 7 nucleotides matching TRBD1. The junction had 13 bases not matched to a gene; V was cut back by 3 bases and J by 11 bases. The CDR3 is 15 amino acids.

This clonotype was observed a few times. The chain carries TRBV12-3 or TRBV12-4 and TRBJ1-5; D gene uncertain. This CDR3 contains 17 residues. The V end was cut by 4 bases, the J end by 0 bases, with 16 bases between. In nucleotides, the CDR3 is TGTGCCAGCAGTTCCGGTCTACGGGGAAATAGCAATCAGCCCCAGCATTTT. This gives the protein CASSSGLRGNSNQPQHF.

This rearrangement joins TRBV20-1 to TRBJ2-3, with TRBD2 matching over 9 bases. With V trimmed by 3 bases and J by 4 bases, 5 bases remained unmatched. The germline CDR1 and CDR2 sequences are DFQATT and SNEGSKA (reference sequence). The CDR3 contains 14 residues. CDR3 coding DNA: TGCAGTGCTAGGGCGGGAGGGTATCCAGATACGCAGTATTTT. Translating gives CSARAGGYPDTQYF.

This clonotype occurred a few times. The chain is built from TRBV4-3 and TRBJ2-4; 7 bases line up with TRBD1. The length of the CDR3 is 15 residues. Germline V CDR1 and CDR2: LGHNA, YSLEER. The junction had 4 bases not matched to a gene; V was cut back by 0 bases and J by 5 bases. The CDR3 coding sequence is TGCGCCAGCAGCCAAGAGGGAGACAGGGAAAACATTCAGTACTTC. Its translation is CASSQEGDRENIQYF.

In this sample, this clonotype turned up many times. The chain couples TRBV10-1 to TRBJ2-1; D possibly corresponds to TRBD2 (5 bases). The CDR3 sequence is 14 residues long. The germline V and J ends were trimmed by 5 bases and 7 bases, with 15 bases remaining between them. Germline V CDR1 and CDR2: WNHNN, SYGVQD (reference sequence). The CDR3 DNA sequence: TGCGCCAGCAGTCCGCACGCCGGAGGTAATGAGCAGTTCTTC. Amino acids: CASSPHAGGNEQFF.

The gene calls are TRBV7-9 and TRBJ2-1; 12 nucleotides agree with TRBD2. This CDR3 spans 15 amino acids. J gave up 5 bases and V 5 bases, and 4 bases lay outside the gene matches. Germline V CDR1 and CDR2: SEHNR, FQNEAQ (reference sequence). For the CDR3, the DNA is TGTGCCAGCAGCCTACGGACTAGCGGGAACAATGAGCAGTTCTTC. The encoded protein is CASSLRTSGNNEQFF.

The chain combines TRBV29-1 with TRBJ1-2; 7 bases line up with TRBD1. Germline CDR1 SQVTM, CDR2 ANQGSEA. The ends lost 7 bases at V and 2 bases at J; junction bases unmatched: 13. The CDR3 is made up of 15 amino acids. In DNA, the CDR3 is TGCAGCGGATGGGACCGGGACAGTTCAAACTATGGCTACACCTTC. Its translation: CSGWDRDSSNYGYTF.

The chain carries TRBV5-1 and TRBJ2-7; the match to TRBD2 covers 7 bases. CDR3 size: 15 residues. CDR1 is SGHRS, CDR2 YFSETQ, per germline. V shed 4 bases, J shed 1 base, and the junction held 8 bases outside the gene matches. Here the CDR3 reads CASSLDAGESYEQYF. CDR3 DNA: TGCGCCAGCAGCCTGGATGCGGGGGAATCCTACGAGCAGTACTTC. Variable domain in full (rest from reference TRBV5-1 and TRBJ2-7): KAGVTQTPRYLIKTRGQQVTLSCSPISGHRSVSWYQQTPGQGLQFLFEYFSETQRNKGNFPGRFSGRQFSNSRSEMNVSTLELGDSALYLCASSLDAGESYEQYFGPGTRLTVT.